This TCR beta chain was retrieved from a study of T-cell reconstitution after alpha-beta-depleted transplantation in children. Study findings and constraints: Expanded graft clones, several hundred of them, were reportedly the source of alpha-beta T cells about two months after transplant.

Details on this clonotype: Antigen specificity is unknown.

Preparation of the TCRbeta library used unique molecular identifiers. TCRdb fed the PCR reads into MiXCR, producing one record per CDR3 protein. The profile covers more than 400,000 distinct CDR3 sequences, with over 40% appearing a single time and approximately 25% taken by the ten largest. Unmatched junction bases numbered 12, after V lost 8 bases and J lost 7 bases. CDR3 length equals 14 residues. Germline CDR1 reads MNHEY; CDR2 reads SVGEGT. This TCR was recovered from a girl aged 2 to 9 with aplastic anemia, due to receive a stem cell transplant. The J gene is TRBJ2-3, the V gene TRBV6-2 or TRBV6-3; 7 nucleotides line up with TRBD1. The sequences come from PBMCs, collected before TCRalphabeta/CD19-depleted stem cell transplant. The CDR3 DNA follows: TGTGCCAGCGCCGGGACAGTCAAAACAAATACGCAGTATTTT. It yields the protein CASAGTVKTNTQYF.